This T cell receptor beta chain was profiled in a study of shared clonotypes between healthy human individuals. TCRdb's table, derived via immunoSEQ multiplex PCR, lists solely in-frame clones and lacks some. The table has more than 2 million clones, around 95% seen once. This TCR came from a man aged 18-30 years in good health. The sequenced sample consisted of naive CD4+ T cells sorted from blood. The subset here: CD45RA+ positively selected.

The CDR3 region is CASSLTDRFNEKLFF. CDR3 DNA sequence: TGTGCCAGCAGTCTGACGGACAGATTTAATGAAAAACTGTTTTTT. This chain uses TRBV25-1 with TRBJ1-4; TRBD1 is a possible D gene (6 bases). The CDR3 is 15 residues long. V dropped 5 bases and J dropped 4 bases, with 14 bases sitting between them. Germline CDR1 is MGHDK and CDR2 is SYGVNS.